A selection of T cell receptor beta chains follows, all from one sample in a study of patients and donors after allogeneic stem cell transplantation. One entry per CDR3 protein results from TCRdb running MiXCR on the RT-PCR reads. This table holds roughly 880,000 distinct CDR3 sequences, approximately 19% found once. Sequences were obtained from blood, either unsorted or a sorted T cell fraction (not recorded which). The receptor source for this set is a human donor who was either an allogeneic HSCT recipient or a stem cell or donor lymphocyte infusion donor (not recorded which). It is not recorded whose cells these are; they may come from a transplant donor. CDR3s include the opening cysteine and the closing phenylalanine or tryptophan. A D gene is named only where the DNA matches it firmly. Clone size is stated in some rows and not others, as once, few, many or a class when expanded.

clone_size j_call v_call d_call cdr3_nt cdr3_aa
. TRBJ2-1 TRBV27 TRBD1 TGTGCCAGCAGTTCCGGACAGGGTTGGAATGAGCAGTTCTTC CASSSGQGWNEQFF
. TRBJ2-2 TRBV19 . TGTGCCAGTAGTATACGGGCGGACACCGGGGAGCTGTTTTTT CASSIRADTGELFF
. TRBJ2-3 TRBV9 TRBD2 TGTGCCAGCAGCACTACGCAGGGGCTAGCGGGTTTTGATACGCAGTATTTT CASSTTQGLAGFDTQYF
few TRBJ1-1 TRBV6-5 . TGTGCCAGCAGTTACTCGAAAGGGGGGTTAGCTTTCTTT CASSYSKGGLAFF
. TRBJ2-1 TRBV27 TRBD2 TGTGCCAGCAGTAGAGCGGGACTAGCCCGCGTTGAGCAGTTCTTC CASSRAGLARVEQFF
. TRBJ2-3 TRBV27 TRBD1 TGTGCCAGCAGTCTCCGGGACAGGGAGCGCACAGATACGCAGTATTTT CASSLRDRERTDTQYF
few TRBJ1-1 TRBV7-8 . TGTGCCAGCAGCTTAGACCAAGAGTTGCTCATGAACACTGAAGCTTTCTTT CASSLDQELLMNTEAFF
. TRBJ1-5 TRBV18 TRBD1 TGTGCCAGCTCACCACCTGGACAGGGTGTTCTGAAGGACCAGCATTTT CASSPPGQGVLKDQHF
once TRBJ2-3 TRBV29-1 TRBD2 TGCAGCGTTGAGCCTAGCGGCAAGACAGATACGCAGTATTTT CSVEPSGKTDTQYF
. TRBJ2-3 TRBV27 TRBD2 TGTGCCAGCAGTCACGGGAGGGCCCCAGATACGCAGTATTTT CASSHGRAPDTQYF
. TRBJ2-7 TRBV2 TRBD1 TGTGCCAGCAGCGTCGGACAGGGAGGCGGCTACGAGCAGTACTTC CASSVGQGGGYEQYF
few TRBJ1-3 TRBV29-1 . TGCATCTTGACCAGGGCGGCTAGAAACACCATATATTTT CILTRAARNTIYF
few TRBJ1-1 TRBV10-3 . TGTGCCATCCTCTGGACCGAGAACACTGAAGCTTTCTTT CAILWTENTEAFF
few TRBJ2-1 TRBV11-2 TRBD1 TGTGCCAGCAGTTGGACAGGGGGCAAGGTTGAGCAGTTCTTC CASSWTGGKVEQFF
. TRBJ2-5 TRBV10-3 . TGTGCCATCAGTGAGTGGGGTCGAGGCCGGGCCGAGACCCAGTACTTC CAISEWGRGRAETQYF
few TRBJ1-2 TRBV6-2/TRBV6-3 . TGTGCCAGCAGTTACCCCAGGGATGGCTACACCTTC CASSYPRDGYTF
. TRBJ2-7 TRBV30 . TGTGCCTGGAGTAGGCACGTCGCAAGTGACGAGCAGTACTTC CAWSRHVASDEQYF
. TRBJ2-1 TRBV20-1 . TGCAGTGCAGGGTCCCTTTCCTCCTACAATGAGCAGTTCTTC CSAGSLSSYNEQFF
many TRBJ2-7 TRBV12-3/TRBV12-4 . TGTGCCAGCAGTTTACTTGGGGCCGGCTACGAGCAGTACTTC CASSLLGAGYEQYF
. TRBJ2-7 TRBV5-1 TRBD1 TGCGCCAGCAGCTTTGACAGGGTAATAGCCGAGCAGTACTTC CASSFDRVIAEQYF
. TRBJ2-2 TRBV10-3 TRBD2 TGTGCCATCAGTGACGCGGGACTAGCGGGAGTTTCGGTCACCGGGGAGCTGTTTTTT CAISDAGLAGVSVTGELFF
few TRBJ2-2 TRBV27 TRBD2 TGTGCCAGTAGTAGACTAGCGGGTAACACCGGGGAGCTGTTTTTT CASSRLAGNTGELFF
few TRBJ1-2 TRBV20-1 TRBD1 TGCAGTGCTGATCTGACAGGGAACAACTATGGCTACACCTTC CSADLTGNNYGYTF
many TRBJ2-7 TRBV7-2 . TGTGCCAGCAGCTTACGGGCAGGCCACTCCTACGAGCAGTACTTC CASSLRAGHSYEQYF
few TRBJ2-2 TRBV20-1 TRBD2 TGCAGTGCTGTTAGCGGGGGGCCCGCCGGGGAGCTGTTTTTT CSAVSGGPAGELFF
few TRBJ2-7 TRBV10-3 TRBD1 TGTGCCATCAGCCCCCGGACAGGCGAACACGAGCAGTACTTC CAISPRTGEHEQYF
few TRBJ1-1 TRBV5-1 . TGCGCCAGCAGCTTGGAACGAGCTGAAGCTTTCTTT CASSLERAEAFF
few TRBJ2-1 TRBV4-3 . TGCGCCAGCAGCCAATTTTTCCAGGGTTCCTACAATGAGCAGTTCTTC CASSQFFQGSYNEQFF
. TRBJ1-1 TRBV20-1 . TGCAGTGCTAGAGGCGACACCTTGATCGGCACTGAAGCTTTCTTT CSARGDTLIGTEAFF
many TRBJ1-2 TRBV7-8 . TGTGCCAGCAGCGACGTGGGTTATGGCTACACCTTC CASSDVGYGYTF
few TRBJ2-3 TRBV19 . TGTGCCAGTAGTTTTTCCAAGACTAAAGGGGCAGATACGCAGTATTTT CASSFSKTKGADTQYF
. TRBJ2-7 TRBV28 TRBD2 TGTGCCAGCAGTTTAGAGTTAGCGGGGGGGATGCATTTCTTC CASSLELAGGMHFF
many TRBJ1-5 TRBV4-2 TRBD1 TGTGCCAGCAGCCAAGTGGGGCCAGGGGGCGATCAGCCCCAGCATTTT CASSQVGPGGDQPQHF
. TRBJ1-1 TRBV12-3/TRBV12-4 . TGTGCCAGCATTAGGGGGATTGAAGCTTTCTTT CASIRGIEAFF
. TRBJ2-4 TRBV21-1 . TGTGCCAGCAGCAAAGCGCGGTTGGCCAAAAACATTCAGTACTTC CASSKARLAKNIQYF
few TRBJ1-6 TRBV11-2 . TGTGCCAGCAGCCCGTGGAGGGGCGGAAGCTCCTATAATTCACCCCTCCACTTT CASSPWRGGSSYNSPLHF
few TRBJ2-7 TRBV27 TRBD2 TGTGCCAGCAGTTTGATGGGAGGGCAAAACGAGCAGTACTTC CASSLMGGQNEQYF
. TRBJ1-1 TRBV6-1 . TGTGCCAGCAGTCCTGGGTTCCTCATGAACACTGAAGCTTTCTTT CASSPGFLMNTEAFF
few TRBJ2-7 TRBV15 . TGTGCCACCAGGGGGCTCGGGCACGAGCAGTACTTC CATRGLGHEQYF
. TRBJ2-4 TRBV20-1 . TGCAGTGCTAGGTCTGTCATAGCCAAAAACATTCAGTACTTC CSARSVIAKNIQYF